This T cell receptor beta chain is from a study of shared clonotypes between healthy human individuals. TCRdb keeps only in-frame clones here, not all; method: immunoSEQ multiplex PCR. Here the sample spans more than 2,000,000 clones, just over 90% being singletons. Findings and limits, study-wide: In general, naive subsets displayed greater estimated richness than memory subsets did. A limitation of the genetic and exposure-history diversity represented arose from few donors. A handful of donors showed sharing of approximately 5% of naive CD4 clonotypes. The study found lower generation probabilities in non-shared clonotypes than in those shared by all four donors.

A remark on this clone: Its specificity is not known.

Trimming took off 4 bases at V and 2 bases at J, with 9 bases between the two ends. CDR1 is KGHSH and CDR2 is LQKENI in the germline V gene. The CDR3 covers 14 residues. The source is a man aged 18 to 29 in good health. Material: naive CD4+ T cells sorted from blood. Subset defined: CD45RA+ positively selected. The J gene is TRBJ1-3, the V gene TRBV18, with D unclear. CDR3 DNA sequence: TGTGCCAGCTCACTGGAAGTGGCTGGAAACACCATATATTTT. This encodes CASSLEVAGNTIYF.